Below, 20 T cell receptor beta chains from the same sample are listed, as sequenced in a study of blood T cell repertoires in COVID-19. Repertoires were generated with immunoSEQ multiplex PCR, while TCRdb's copy carries only in-frame clones and drops some. Among about 68,000 clones listed, 90% to 95% were seen once. The sequenced sample consisted of peripheral blood. These receptors were collected from a man aged 35 to 55 with COVID-19, enrolled during active disease.

The chain recombines TRBV18 with TRBJ2-5; TRBD2 aligns across 7 bases. V trimming: 0 bases; J trimming: 3 bases; junction bases outside the gene matches: 4. The germline V gene encodes CDR1 KGHSH and CDR2 LQKENI. CDR3 length: 15 amino acids. The CDR3: CASSPPRAGEETQYF. The DNA of the CDR3 is TGTGCCAGCTCACCACCGCGGGCGGGGGAAGAGACCCAGTACTTC.

The chain recombines TRBV7-6 with TRBJ2-1; 8 bases line up with TRBD1. With 0 bases clipped from V and 9 bases from J, the junction kept 10 bases outside the gene matches. The CDR3 is made up of 16 amino acids. CDR1 is SGHVS, CDR2 FNYEAQ, per germline. The CDR3 loop is CASSLAQGARPSEQFF. The CDR3 region has the DNA TGTGCCAGCAGCTTAGCGCAGGGGGCAAGGCCTTCTGAGCAGTTCTTC.

This chain uses TRBV29-1 with TRBJ2-1, with TRBD2 as a possible D gene (5 bases). CDR1 SQVTM and CDR2 ANQGSEA come from the germline V gene. The CDR3 extends over 12 amino acids. V lost 7 bases and J 7 bases, leaving 14 bases between the germline ends. The CDR3 loop reads CSAGGTGNEQFF. The CDR3 DNA follows: TGCAGCGCTGGCGGTACGGGGAATGAGCAGTTCTTC.

The chain joins TRBV19 to TRBJ1-1; D not resolved. Trimming took 5 bases from V and 3 from J, leaving 13 bases between them. Germline V gives CDR1 LNHDA, CDR2 SQIVND (reference sequence). This CDR3 is 14 amino acids long. CDR3 DNA: TGTGCCAGTAGTTTCAAGGGCGGGGACACTGAAGCTTTCTTT. It is translated as CASSFKGGDTEAFF.

The J gene is TRBJ1-5, the V gene TRBV30, with a weak D call TRBD1 (6 bases). In germline, CDR1 is GTSNPN, CDR2 SVGIG (reference sequence). The CDR3 extends over 14 amino acids. With 0 bases removed from V and 6 bases from J, the gap between germline ends came to 12 bases. CDR3 region: CAWSVGGGTQPQHF. The CDR3 DNA sequence: TGTGCCTGGAGTGTAGGGGGGGGTACTCAGCCCCAGCATTTT.

The chain combines TRBV28 with TRBJ1-5; 8 nucleotides line up with TRBD1. The length of the CDR3 is 16 residues. Trimming cost V 5 bases and J 2 bases; bases outside gene matches: 8. Germline V gene lookup returns CDR1 MDHEN and CDR2 SYDVKM. The CDR3 region is CASSRTGNVGNQPQHF. The CDR3 DNA sequence: TGTGCCAGCAGTAGGACAGGGAATGTGGGCAATCAGCCCCAGCATTTT.

The chain employs TRBV5-6 and TRBJ2-3; the D gene is possibly TRBD2 (7 bases). Trimming pared 6 bases from V and 7 bases from J, leaving 18 bases between. CDR1 is SGHDT, CDR2 YYEEEE, per germline. The CDR3 sequence is 14 residues long. The CDR3 DNA sequence: TGTGCCAGCACCCACGAGGGGGGGGAAAATACGCAGTATTTT. It specifies CASTHEGGENTQYF.

Of note for this clone: The junction does not match germline at one end; this may be a read error. The chain is built from TRBV30 and TRBJ2-7; TRBD2 might be the D (5 bases). Germline V gene sequence: CDR1 GTSNPN, CDR2 SVGIG (reference sequence). CDR3 size: 11 residues. The CDR3 sequence: CAWSEEGSSIF. The CDR3 coding sequence is TGTGCCTGGAGTGAAGAGGGTAGCTCAATCTTC.

The rearrangement uses TRBV3-1 (or the pseudogene TRBV3-2) and TRBJ2-3, with D possibly matching TRBD2 (6 bases). Trimming took off 1 base at V and 2 bases at J, with 7 bases between the two ends. This CDR3 spans 14 amino acids. Germline CDR1 is LGHDT and CDR2 is YNNKEL (reference sequence). CDR3 in DNA: TGTGCCAGCAGCCAAGGCGGGGACACAGATACGCAGTATTTT. This sequence encodes CASSQGGDTDTQYF.

The V gene is TRBV27, the J gene TRBJ2-3; D not resolved. V shed 7 bases and J shed 6 bases, with 17 bases lying between them. The germline V gene has CDR1 MNHEY and CDR2 SMNVEV (reference sequence). The CDR3 runs 14 residues. The CDR3 DNA is TGTGCCAGCAAGGCAGAGCGCGCTACGGATACGCAGTATTTT. Translation gives CASKAERATDTQYF.

The chain is built from TRBV27 and TRBJ1-2; 9 bases map to TRBD1. V was pared by 7 bases and J by 4 bases, with 7 bases of the junction left unmatched. The CDR3 spans 14 residues. Germline V lookup: CDR1 MNHEY, CDR2 SMNVEV (reference sequence). The CDR3 is CASTSTGGSYGYTF. CDR3 nucleotide sequence: TGTGCCAGCACCAGTACAGGGGGCAGCTATGGCTACACCTTC.

V gene TRBV7-2 combines with J gene TRBJ2-5, with 8 bases matching TRBD2. CDR3 size: 15 residues. Germline CDR1 reads SGHTA; CDR2 reads FQGNSA. The V and J ends lost 5 bases and 1 base, in that order; junction bases with no gene match: 6. CDR3 sequence: CASSRKRGPQETQYF. CDR3 bases: TGTGCCAGCAGCCGGAAGCGGGGGCCCCAAGAGACCCAGTACTTC.

The rearrangement links TRBV6-5 to TRBJ1-6; 8 bases align to TRBD1. The trim removed 7 bases at V and 7 bases at J, leaving 6 bases unmatched. The germline CDR1 and CDR2 sequences are MNHEY and SVGAGI. This CDR3 region has 14 residues. CDR3 DNA: TGTGCCAGCACCAGGGACAGGATGAATTCACCCCTCCACTTT. Translation: CASTRDRMNSPLHF.

The chain links TRBV9 to TRBJ1-3; weak D call: TRBD1 (6 bases). V dropped 0 bases and J dropped 0 bases, with 13 bases sitting between them. The CDR3 sequence is 17 residues long. Germline loops: CDR1 SGDLS, CDR2 YYNGEE. The CDR3, as DNA: TGTGCCAGCAGCGTAGCCCCCAGGGGCGACTCTGGAAACACCATATATTTT. This gives the protein CASSVAPRGDSGNTIYF.

The chain joins TRBV18 to TRBJ2-7; 7 nucleotides match TRBD2. The CDR3 is 14 amino acids. Germline CDR1 KGHSH, CDR2 LQKENI. Germline trimming cut 3 bases from V and 2 bases from J; bases unmatched to any gene: 4. In DNA form, the CDR3 reads TGTGCCAGCTCACCTAAGGCGGGGGCCTACGAGCAGTACTTC. It is translated as CASSPKAGAYEQYF. Based on the CDR3 plus reference TRBV18 and TRBJ2-7, the full variable domain is NAGVMQNPRHLVRRRGQEARLRCSPMKGHSHVYWYRQLPEEGLKFMVYLQKENIIDESGMPKERFSAEFPKEGPSILRIQQVVRGDSAAYFCASSPKAGAYEQYFGPGTRLTVT.

The chain combines TRBV19 with TRBJ1-5; maybe TRBD1 (6 bases). The V end lost 1 base, the J end lost 0 bases, and 13 bases lay between the germline ends. Germline V lookup: CDR1 LNHDA, CDR2 SQIVND (reference sequence). The CDR3 loop spans 17 amino acids. This CDR3 reads CASSIVQGTYSNQPQHF. CDR3 DNA sequence: TGTGCCAGTAGTATAGTACAGGGAACGTATAGCAATCAGCCCCAGCATTTT.

The chain employs TRBV27 and TRBJ2-7, with 7 bases fitting TRBD1. Germline CDR1 MNHEY, CDR2 SMNVEV (reference sequence). This CDR3 is built from 13 residues. The V gene end was trimmed by 10 bases and the J gene end by 2 bases; junction bases not matched to a gene: 8. The CDR3 sequence: CATYDRVTYEQYF. DNA of the CDR3: TGTGCCACCTACGACAGGGTAACCTACGAGCAGTACTTC.

The chain links TRBV7-2 to TRBJ1-6, with TRBD1 as a possible D gene (6 bases). The CDR3 extends over 15 amino acids. Trimming pared 0 bases from V and 8 bases from J, leaving 11 bases between. The germline CDR1 and CDR2 sequences are SGHTA and FQGNSA. This CDR3 reads CASSLAEGGHSPLHF. The CDR3 bases are TGTGCCAGCAGCTTAGCTGAGGGGGGGCATTCACCCCTCCACTTT.

V is TRBV7-6 and J is TRBJ2-7; 12 bases fit TRBD1. The germline V gene encodes CDR1 SGHVS and CDR2 FNYEAQ. The CDR3 is made up of 14 amino acids. V trimming: 6 bases; J trimming: 7 bases; junction bases outside the gene matches: 7. The CDR3 region has the DNA TGTGCCAGCAGTCCGGGACAGGGGGCTCGAGAGCAGTACTTC. This gives the protein CASSPGQGAREQYF. The full variable domain, its missing parts supplied by reference TRBV7-6 and TRBJ2-7, is GAGVSQSPRYKVTKRGQDVALRCDPISGHVSLYWYRQALGQGPEFLTYFNYEAQQDKSGLPNDRFSAERPEGSISTLTIQRTEQRDSAMYRCASSPGQGAREQYFGPGTRLTVT.

CDR3 sequence: CASSELDRGFGYGYTF. In nucleotides, the CDR3 is TGTGCCAGCAGTGAGCTGGACAGGGGATTCGGCTATGGCTACACCTTC. The chain employs TRBV6-1 and TRBJ1-2; 9 bases map to TRBD1. V was clipped by 3 bases and J by 4 bases; unmatched bases: 9. This CDR3 region has 16 residues. Germline lookup yields CDR1 MNHNS and CDR2 SASEGT.